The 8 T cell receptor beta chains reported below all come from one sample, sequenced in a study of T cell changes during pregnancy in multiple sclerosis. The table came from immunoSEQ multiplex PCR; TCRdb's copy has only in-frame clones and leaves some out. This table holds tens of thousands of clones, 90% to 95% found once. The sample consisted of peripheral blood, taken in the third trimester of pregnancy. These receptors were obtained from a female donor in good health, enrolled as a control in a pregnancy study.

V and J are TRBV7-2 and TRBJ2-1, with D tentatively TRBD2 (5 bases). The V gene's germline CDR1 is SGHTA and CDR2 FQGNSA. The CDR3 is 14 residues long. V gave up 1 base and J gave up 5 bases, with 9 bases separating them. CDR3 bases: TGTGCCAGCAGCTTAGGACGGGGAAACAATGAGCAGTTCTTC. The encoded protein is CASSLGRGNNEQFF. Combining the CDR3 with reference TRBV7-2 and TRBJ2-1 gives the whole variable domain GAGVSQSPSNKVTEKGKDVELRCDPISGHTALYWYRQSLGQGLEFLIYFQGNSAPDKSGLPSDRFSAERTGGSVSTLTIQRTQQEDSAVYLCASSLGRGNNEQFFGPGTRLTVL.

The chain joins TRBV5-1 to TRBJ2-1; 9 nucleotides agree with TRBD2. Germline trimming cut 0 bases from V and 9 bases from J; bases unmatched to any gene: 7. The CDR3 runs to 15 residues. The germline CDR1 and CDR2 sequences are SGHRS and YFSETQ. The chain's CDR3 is CASSLEAGGPGEQFF. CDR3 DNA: TGCGCCAGCAGCTTGGAGGCGGGGGGGCCGGGTGAGCAGTTCTTC.

This CDR3 is CASSHGNEQFF. CDR3 DNA: TGTGCCAGCAGCCACGGTAATGAGCAGTTCTTC. V gene TRBV14 combines with J gene TRBJ2-1; D is undetermined. Germline-derived CDR1 and CDR2 are SGHDN and FVKESK. CDR3 length equals 11 residues. Trimming removed 3 bases at V and 7 bases at J, with 4 bases between.

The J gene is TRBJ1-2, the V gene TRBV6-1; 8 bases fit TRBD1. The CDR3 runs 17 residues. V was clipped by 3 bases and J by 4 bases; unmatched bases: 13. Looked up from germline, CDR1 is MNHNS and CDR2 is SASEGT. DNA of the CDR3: TGTGCCAGCAGTGACCCGGGACAGGCAATTACTCTCTATGGCTACACCTTC. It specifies CASSDPGQAITLYGYTF.

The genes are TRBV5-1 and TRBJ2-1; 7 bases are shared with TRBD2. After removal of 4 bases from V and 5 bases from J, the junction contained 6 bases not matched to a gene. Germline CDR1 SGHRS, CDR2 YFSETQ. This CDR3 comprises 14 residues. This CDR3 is CASSGRDYNNEQFF. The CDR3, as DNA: TGCGCCAGCAGCGGGAGGGACTACAACAATGAGCAGTTCTTC.

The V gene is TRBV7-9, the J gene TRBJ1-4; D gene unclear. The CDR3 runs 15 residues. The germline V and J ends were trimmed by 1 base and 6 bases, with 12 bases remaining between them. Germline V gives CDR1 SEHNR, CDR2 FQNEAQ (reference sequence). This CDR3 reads CASSLGSGTDEKLFF. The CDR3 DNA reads TGTGCCAGCAGCTTAGGCTCTGGAACAGATGAAAAACTGTTTTTT.

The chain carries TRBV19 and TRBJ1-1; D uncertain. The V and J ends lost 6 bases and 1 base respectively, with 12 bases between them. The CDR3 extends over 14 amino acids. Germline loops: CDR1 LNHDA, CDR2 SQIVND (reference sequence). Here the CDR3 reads CASSPDTKNTEAFF. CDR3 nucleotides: TGTGCCAGTAGCCCTGATACTAAGAACACTGAAGCTTTCTTT.

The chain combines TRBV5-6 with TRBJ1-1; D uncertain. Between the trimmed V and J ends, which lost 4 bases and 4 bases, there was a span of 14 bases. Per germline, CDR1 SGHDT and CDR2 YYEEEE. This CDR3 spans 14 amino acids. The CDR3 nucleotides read TGTGCCAGCAGCCCGCCGCTCCGGGGCACTGAAGCTTTCTTT. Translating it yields CASSPPLRGTEAFF.